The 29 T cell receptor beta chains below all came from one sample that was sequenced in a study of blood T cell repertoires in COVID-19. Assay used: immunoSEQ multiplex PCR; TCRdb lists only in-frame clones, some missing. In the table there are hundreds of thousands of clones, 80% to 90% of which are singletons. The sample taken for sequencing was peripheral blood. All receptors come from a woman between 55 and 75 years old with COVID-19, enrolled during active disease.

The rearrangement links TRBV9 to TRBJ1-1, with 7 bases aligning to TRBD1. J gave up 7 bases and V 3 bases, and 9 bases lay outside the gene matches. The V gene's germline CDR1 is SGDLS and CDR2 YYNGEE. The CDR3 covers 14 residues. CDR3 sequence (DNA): TGTGCCAGCAGCGGCCGGGACAGCCCAATTGAAGCTTTCTTT. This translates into CASSGRDSPIEAFF.

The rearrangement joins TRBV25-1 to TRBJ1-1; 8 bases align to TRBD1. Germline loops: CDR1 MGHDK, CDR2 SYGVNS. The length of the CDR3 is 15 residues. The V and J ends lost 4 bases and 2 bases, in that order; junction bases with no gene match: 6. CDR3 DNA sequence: TGTGCCAGCAGTGGGTTAGGGACAGGCAACACTGAAGCTTTCTTT. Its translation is CASSGLGTGNTEAFF.

The CDR3 loop reads CASSVEEGVEQYF. DNA of the CDR3: TGTGCCAGCAGCGTAGAGGAAGGGGTTGAGCAGTACTTC. V is TRBV9 and J is TRBJ2-7, with a tentative D call TRBD1 (5 bases). Trimming took 0 bases from V and 7 from J, leaving 11 bases between them. Germline assignment: CDR1 SGDLS and CDR2 YYNGEE. This CDR3 comprises 13 residues.

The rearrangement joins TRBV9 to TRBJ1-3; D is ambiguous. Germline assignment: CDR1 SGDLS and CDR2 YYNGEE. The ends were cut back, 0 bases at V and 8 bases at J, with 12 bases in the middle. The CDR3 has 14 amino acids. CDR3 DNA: TGTGCCAGCAGCGTAGTAGCGGGTAGTGACACCATATATTTT. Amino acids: CASSVVAGSDTIYF.

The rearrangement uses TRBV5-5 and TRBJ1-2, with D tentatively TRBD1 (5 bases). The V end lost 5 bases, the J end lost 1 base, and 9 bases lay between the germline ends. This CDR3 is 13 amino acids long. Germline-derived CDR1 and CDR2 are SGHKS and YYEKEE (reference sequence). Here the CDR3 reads CASSGGDNYGYTF. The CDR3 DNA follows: TGTGCCAGCAGTGGAGGGGATAACTATGGCTACACCTTC.

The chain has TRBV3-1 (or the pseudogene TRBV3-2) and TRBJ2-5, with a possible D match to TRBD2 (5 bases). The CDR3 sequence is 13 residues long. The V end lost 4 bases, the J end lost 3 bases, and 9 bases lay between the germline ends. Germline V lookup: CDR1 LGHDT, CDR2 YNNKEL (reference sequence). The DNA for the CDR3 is TGTGCCAGCAGCCGAAGCGGTGAAGAGACCCAGTACTTC. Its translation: CASSRSGEETQYF.

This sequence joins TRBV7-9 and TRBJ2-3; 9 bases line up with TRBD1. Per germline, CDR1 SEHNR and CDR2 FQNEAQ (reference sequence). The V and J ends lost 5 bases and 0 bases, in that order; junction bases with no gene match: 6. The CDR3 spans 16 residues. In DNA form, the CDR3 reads TGTGCCAGCAGCCGTGGGACAGGGAGAAGCACAGATACGCAGTATTTT. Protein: CASSRGTGRSTDTQYF.

CDR3 DNA: TGTGCCAGCAGCCGAGGGACAGAAAATGGCTACACCTTC. Its protein is CASSRGTENGYTF. V is TRBV3-1 (or the pseudogene TRBV3-2) and J is TRBJ1-2, with 7 bases matching TRBD1. V lost 4 bases, J lost 6 bases, and 5 bases stayed unmatched. The CDR3 loop spans 13 amino acids. Looked up from germline, CDR1 is LGHDT and CDR2 is YNNKEL (reference sequence).

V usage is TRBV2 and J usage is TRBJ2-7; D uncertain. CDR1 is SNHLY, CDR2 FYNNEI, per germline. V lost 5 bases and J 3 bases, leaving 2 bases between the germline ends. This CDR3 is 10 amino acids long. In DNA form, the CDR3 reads TGTGCCAGCAGTCGCTACGAGCAGTACTTC. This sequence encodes CASSRYEQYF.

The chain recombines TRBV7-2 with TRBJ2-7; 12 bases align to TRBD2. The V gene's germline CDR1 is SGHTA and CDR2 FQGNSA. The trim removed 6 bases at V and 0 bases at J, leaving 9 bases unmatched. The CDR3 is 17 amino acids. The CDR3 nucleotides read TGTGCCAGCAGACCGACTAGCGGGGGCCCTCTCTCCTACGAGCAGTACTTC. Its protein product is CASRPTSGGPLSYEQYF. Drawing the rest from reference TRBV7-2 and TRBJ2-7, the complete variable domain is GAGVSQSPSNKVTEKGKDVELRCDPISGHTALYWYRQSLGQGLEFLIYFQGNSAPDKSGLPSDRFSAERTGGSVSTLTIQRTQQEDSAVYLCASRPTSGGPLSYEQYFGPGTRLTVT.

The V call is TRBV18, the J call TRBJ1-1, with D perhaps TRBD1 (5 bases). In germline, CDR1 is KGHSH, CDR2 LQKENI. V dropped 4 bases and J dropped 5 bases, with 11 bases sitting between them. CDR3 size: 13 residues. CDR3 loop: CASSQSGYTEAFF. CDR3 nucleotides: TGTGCCAGCTCACAATCAGGGTATACTGAAGCTTTCTTT.

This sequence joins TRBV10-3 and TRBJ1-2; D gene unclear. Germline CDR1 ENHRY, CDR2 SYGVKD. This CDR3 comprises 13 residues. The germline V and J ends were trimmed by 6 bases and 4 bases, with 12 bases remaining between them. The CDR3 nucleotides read TGTGCCATCAGCCTCGGAGACGGCTATGGCTACACCTTC. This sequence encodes CAISLGDGYGYTF.

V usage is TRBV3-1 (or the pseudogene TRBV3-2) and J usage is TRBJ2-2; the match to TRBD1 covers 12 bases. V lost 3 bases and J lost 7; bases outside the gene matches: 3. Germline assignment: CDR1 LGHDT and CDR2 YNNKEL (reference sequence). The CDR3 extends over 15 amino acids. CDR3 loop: CASSQGTGGYGELFF. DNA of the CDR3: TGTGCCAGCAGCCAGGGGACAGGGGGCTACGGGGAGCTGTTTTTT.

CDR3 in amino acids: CASSRGLAGGTDTQYF. The DNA of the CDR3 is TGTGCCAGCAGTCGCGGTCTAGCGGGGGGCACAGATACGCAGTATTTT. This sequence joins TRBV6-6 and TRBJ2-3; 10 nucleotides line up with TRBD2. This CDR3 has 16 amino acids. V was clipped by 5 bases and J by 1 base; unmatched bases: 6. The germline V gene has CDR1 MNHNY and CDR2 SVGAGI (reference sequence).

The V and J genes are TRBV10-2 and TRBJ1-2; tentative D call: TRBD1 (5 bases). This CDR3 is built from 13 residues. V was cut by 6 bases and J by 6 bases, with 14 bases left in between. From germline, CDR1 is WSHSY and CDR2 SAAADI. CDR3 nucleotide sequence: TGCGCCAGCAGACCATTATCGGGGGATGGCTACACCTTC. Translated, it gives CASRPLSGDGYTF.

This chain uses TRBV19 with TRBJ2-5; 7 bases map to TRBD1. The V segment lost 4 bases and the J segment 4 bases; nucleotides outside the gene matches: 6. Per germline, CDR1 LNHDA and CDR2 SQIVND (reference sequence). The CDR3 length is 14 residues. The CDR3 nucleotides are TGTGCCAGTAGTAATCGACAGGGCGGAGAGACCCAGTACTTC. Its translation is CASSNRQGGETQYF.

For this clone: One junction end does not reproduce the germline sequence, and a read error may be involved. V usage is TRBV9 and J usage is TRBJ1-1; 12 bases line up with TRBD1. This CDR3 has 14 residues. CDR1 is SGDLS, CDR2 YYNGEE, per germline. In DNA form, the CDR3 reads TGTGCCAGCAGCGCCGCCGGGACAGGGGGCAGCTATCTCTTT. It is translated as CASSAAGTGGSYLF.

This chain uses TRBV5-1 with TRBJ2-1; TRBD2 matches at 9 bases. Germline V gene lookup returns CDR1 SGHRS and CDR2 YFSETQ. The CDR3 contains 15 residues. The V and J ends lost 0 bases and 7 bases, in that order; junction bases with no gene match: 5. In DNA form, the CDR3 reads TGCGCCAGCAGCTTGGGGTTAGCGGGGGTAAATGAGCAGTTCTTC. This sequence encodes CASSLGLAGVNEQFF.

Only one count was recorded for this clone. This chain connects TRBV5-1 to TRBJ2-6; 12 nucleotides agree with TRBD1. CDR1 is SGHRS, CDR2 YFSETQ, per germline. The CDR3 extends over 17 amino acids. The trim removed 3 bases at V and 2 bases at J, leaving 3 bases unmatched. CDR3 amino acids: CASSSGQGAPGANVLTF. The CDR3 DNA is TGCGCCAGCAGCTCGGGACAGGGGGCCCCTGGGGCCAACGTCCTGACTTTC.

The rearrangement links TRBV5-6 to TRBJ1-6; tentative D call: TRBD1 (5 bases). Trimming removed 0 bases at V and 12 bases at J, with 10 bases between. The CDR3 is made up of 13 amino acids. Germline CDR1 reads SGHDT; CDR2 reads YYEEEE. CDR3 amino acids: CASSLATGGPLHF. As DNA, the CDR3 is TGTGCCAGCAGCTTGGCCACCGGGGGACCCCTCCACTTT.

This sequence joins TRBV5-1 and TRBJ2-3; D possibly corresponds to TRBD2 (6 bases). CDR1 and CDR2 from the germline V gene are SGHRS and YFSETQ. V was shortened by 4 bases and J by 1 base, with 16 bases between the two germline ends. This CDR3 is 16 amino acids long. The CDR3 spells CASSRDGSLGTDTQYF. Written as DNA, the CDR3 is TGCGCCAGCAGCCGGGACGGGAGTCTGGGCACAGATACGCAGTATTTT.

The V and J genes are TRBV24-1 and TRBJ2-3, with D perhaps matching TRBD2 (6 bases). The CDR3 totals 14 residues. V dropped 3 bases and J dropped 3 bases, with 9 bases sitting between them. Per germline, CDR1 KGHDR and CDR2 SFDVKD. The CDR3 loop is CATSDGTLTDTQYF. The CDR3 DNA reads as TGTGCCACCAGTGATGGGACTCTAACAGATACGCAGTATTTT.

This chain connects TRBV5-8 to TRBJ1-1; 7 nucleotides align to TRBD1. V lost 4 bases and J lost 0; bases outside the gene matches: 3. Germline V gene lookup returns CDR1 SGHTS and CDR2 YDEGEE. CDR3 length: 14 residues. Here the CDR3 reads CASSIDRVNTEAFF. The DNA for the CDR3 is TGTGCCAGCAGCATAGACAGGGTGAACACTGAAGCTTTCTTT.

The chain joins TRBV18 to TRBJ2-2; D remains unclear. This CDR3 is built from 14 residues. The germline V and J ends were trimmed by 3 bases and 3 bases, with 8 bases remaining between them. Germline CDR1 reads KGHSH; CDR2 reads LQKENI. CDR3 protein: CASSPTPDTGELFF. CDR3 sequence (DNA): TGTGCCAGCTCACCGACACCAGACACCGGGGAGCTGTTTTTT.

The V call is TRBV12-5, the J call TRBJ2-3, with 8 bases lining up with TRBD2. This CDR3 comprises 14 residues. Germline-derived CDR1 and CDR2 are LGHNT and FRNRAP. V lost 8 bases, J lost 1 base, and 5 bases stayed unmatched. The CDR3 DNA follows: TGTGCTAGTTCGAGCGGGGGAGGCACAGATACGCAGTATTTT. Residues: CASSSGGGTDTQYF.

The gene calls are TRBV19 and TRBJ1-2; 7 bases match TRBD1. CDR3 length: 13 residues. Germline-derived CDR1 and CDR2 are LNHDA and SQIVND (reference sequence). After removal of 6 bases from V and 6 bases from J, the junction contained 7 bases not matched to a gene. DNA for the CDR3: TGTGCCAGTAGAGGACAGGCTAGAGATGGCTACACCTTC. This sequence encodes CASRGQARDGYTF.

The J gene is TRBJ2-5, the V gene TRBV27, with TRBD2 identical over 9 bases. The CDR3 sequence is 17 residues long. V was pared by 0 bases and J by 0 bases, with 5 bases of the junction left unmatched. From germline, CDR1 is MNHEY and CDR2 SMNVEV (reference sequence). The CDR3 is CASSLSRRGGYQETQYF. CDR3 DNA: TGTGCCAGCAGTTTATCTAGGCGGGGGGGGTACCAAGAGACCCAGTACTTC.

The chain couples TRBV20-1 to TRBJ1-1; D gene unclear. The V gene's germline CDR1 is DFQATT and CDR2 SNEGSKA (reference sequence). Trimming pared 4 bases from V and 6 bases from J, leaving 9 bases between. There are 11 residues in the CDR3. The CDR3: CSAIAQPEAFF. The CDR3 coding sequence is TGCAGTGCTATCGCACAGCCTGAAGCTTTCTTT.

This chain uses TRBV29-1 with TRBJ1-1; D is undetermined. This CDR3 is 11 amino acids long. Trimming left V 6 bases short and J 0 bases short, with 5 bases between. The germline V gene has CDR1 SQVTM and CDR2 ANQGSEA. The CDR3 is CSVRVNTEAFF. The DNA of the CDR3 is TGCAGCGTCCGGGTGAACACTGAAGCTTTCTTT. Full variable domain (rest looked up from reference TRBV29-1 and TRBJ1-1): SAVISQKPSRDICQRGTSLTIQCQVDSQVTMMFWYRQQPGQSLTLIATANQGSEATYESGFVIDKFPISRPNLTFSTLTVSNMSPEDSSIYLCSVRVNTEAFFGQGTRLTVV.